Presented here are 6 T cell receptor beta chains from one specimen sequenced in a study of T cells after yellow fever vaccination (dated by TCRdb to between 2018 and 2021). Libraries were constructed by 5' RACE. Sequencing used an Illumina NovaSeq 6000. TCRdb passed the public sequencing reads through fastp at Q25 and MiXCR, retaining productive beta sequences. Each CDR3 protein gets just one entry, which takes the most common genes and DNA from the rows behind it. The table for this sample lists some 170,000 distinct CDR3 sequences; approximately 10% of them were counted only once. The top ten clonotypes cover approximately 39% of the sample. In the paper's terms, the treatment or condition label means: live attenuated yellow fever vaccine strain. This material consisted of CD8+ T cells sorted from PBMCs, taken 45 days after the yellow fever booster vaccination. These receptors came from a man aged 18 to 30 who received the YFV17D yellow fever vaccine.

This clonotype was observed a handful of times. The gene calls are TRBV28 and TRBJ2-3, with D perhaps TRBD2 (6 bases). The CDR3 has 12 residues. Per the germline V gene, CDR1 is MDHEN and CDR2 is SYDVKM. The V end lost 3 bases, the J end lost 6 bases, and 7 bases lay between the germline ends. The CDR3 here is CASSFAGDTQYF. The CDR3 coding sequence is TGTGCCAGCAGTTTCGCGGGGGATACGCAGTATTTT.

This chain uses TRBV6-6 with TRBJ1-1; TRBD1 matches 7 bases. Germline values: CDR1 MNHNY, CDR2 SVGAGI (reference sequence). Germline trimming cut 7 bases from V and 8 bases from J; bases unmatched to any gene: 4. The CDR3 extends over 11 amino acids. The CDR3 bases are TGTGCCAGCATGCTGGGACAGGAAGCTTTCTTT. Its translation is CASMLGQEAFF.

This clonotype was detected a few times. The chain couples TRBV7-2 to TRBJ2-7, with 9 bases matching TRBD2. Losses at the gene ends were 2 bases for V and 4 bases for J; bases not matched to a gene: 6. Germline V CDR1 and CDR2: SGHTA, FQGNSA. This CDR3 region has 15 residues. The CDR3 sequence is CASSLFAGGPYEQYV. In nucleotides, the CDR3 is TGTGCCAGCAGCTTATTTGCGGGGGGGCCTTACGAGCAGTACGTC.

This clonotype came up many times. J is TRBJ1-2 and V is TRBV9; TRBD1 aligns across 9 bases. CDR3 size: 15 residues. Looked up from germline, CDR1 is SGDLS and CDR2 is YYNGEE. V was clipped by 4 bases and J by 7 bases; unmatched bases: 11. CDR3 sequence reads: CASSPTGGGVGGYTF. DNA for the CDR3: TGTGCCAGCAGCCCGACAGGGGGTGGAGTTGGTGGCTACACCTTC.

This chain joins TRBV20-1 and TRBJ2-2, with 13 bases identical to TRBD2. The CDR3 has 15 amino acids. V lost 6 bases to trimming and J lost 7 bases; unmatched junction nucleotides: 8. Germline assignment: CDR1 DFQATT and CDR2 SNEGSKA (reference sequence). The CDR3 spells CSATSGGGFVGELFF. CDR3 in DNA: TGCAGTGCCACTAGCGGGGGGGGATTCGTCGGGGAGCTGTTTTTT.

The V gene is TRBV7-2, the J gene TRBJ2-2; unclear D gene. V was pared by 1 base and J by 0 bases, with 12 bases between. The CDR3 contains 17 residues. Germline values: CDR1 SGHTA, CDR2 FQGNSA. CDR3 region: CASSLGFGNANTGELFF. CDR3 nucleotide sequence: TGTGCCAGCAGCTTAGGGTTTGGTAACGCGAACACCGGGGAGCTGTTTTTT.